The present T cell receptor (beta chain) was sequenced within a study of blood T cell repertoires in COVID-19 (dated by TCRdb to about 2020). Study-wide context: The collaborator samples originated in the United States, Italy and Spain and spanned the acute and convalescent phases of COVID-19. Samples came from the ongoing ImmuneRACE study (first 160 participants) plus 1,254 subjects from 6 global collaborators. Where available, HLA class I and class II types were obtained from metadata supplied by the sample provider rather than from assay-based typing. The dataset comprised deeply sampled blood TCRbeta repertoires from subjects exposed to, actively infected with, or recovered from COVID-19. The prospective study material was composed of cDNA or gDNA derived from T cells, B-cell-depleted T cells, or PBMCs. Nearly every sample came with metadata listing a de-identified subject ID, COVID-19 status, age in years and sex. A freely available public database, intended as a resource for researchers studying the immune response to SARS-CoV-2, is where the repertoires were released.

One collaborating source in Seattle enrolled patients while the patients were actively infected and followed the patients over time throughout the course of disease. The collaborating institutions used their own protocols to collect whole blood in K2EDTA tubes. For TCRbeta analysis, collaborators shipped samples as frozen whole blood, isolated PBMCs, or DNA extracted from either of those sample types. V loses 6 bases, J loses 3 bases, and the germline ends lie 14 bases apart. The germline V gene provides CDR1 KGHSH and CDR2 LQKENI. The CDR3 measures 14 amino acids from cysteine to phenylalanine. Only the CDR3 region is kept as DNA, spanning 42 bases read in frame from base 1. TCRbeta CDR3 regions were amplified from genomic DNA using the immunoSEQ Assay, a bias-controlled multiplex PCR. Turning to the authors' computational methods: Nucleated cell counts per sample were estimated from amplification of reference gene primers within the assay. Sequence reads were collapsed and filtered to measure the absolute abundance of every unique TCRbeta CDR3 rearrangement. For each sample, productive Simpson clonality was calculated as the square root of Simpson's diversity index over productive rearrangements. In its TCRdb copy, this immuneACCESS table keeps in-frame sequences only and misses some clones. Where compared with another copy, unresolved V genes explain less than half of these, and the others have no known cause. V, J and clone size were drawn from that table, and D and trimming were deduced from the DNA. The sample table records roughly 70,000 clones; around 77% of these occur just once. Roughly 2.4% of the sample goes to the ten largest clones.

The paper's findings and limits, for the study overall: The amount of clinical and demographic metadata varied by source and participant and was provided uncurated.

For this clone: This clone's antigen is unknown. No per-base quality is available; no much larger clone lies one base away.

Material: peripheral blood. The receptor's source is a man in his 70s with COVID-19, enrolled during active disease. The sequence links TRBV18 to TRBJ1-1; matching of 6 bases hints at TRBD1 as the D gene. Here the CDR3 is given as CASSPGGGHTEAFF. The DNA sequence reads TGTGCCAGCTCCCCGGGCGGGGGGCACACTGAAGCTTTCTTT.